This is a list of T cell receptor beta chains from one sample in a study of CD8 T cells in ankylosing spondylitis. Each CDR3 protein is one row after TCRdb ran MiXCR on the 5' RACE reads. The repertoire includes about 69,000 distinct CDR3 sequences, over 4% of them detected once, and 2% to 2.5% sits in the top ten. Input material: blood, either unsorted or a sorted T cell fraction (not recorded which). The receptors come from a male donor with ankylosing spondylitis or in good health (not recorded which). Both conserved end residues are part of each CDR3. A D gene is named only where the DNA matches it firmly. Rows give clone size only sometimes, using once, few, many, or a class for an expanded clone.

- | TRBJ2-2 | TRBV12-3/TRBV12-4 | many | 12 | CAGVRDTGELFF | TGTGCCGGAGTGAGGGACACCGGGGAGCTGTTTTTT
TRBD1 | TRBJ2-2 | TRBV28 | once | 16 | CASSLTLHRGTGELFF | TGTGCCAGCAGTCTAACCCTACACAGGGGCACCGGGGAGCTGTTTTTT
- | TRBJ2-2 | TRBV3-1 | many | 15 | CASSQVSGPPEELFF | TGTGCCAGCAGCCAAGTGTCGGGGCCTCCCGAGGAGCTGTTTTTT
- | TRBJ1-2 | TRBV5-6 | many | 12 | CASSLADYENTF | TGTGCCAGCAGCTTGGCCGACTACGAAAACACCTTC
TRBD1 | TRBJ1-1 | TRBV20-1 | many | 16 | CSASSTGGEPGTEAFF | TGCAGTGCTAGCTCCACAGGGGGCGAACCGGGGACTGAAGCTTTCTTT
TRBD1 | TRBJ1-4 | TRBV5-1 | many | 16 | CASSRGQAATNEKLFF | TGCGCCAGCAGCAGAGGACAGGCCGCAACTAATGAAAAACTGTTTTTT
- | TRBJ2-7 | TRBV2 | many | 15 | CASSENNGHSYEQYF | TGTGCCAGCAGTGAGAATAACGGACACTCCTACGAGCAGTACTTC
- | TRBJ2-4 | TRBV6-2/TRBV6-3 | - | 13 | CASSSGQRNIQYF | TGTGCCAGCAGTTCGGGCCAGCGAAACATTCAGTACTTC
- | TRBJ2-4 | TRBV28 | many | 15 | CASSFSGDGLDIQYF | TGTGCCAGCAGTTTTTCAGGGGACGGGTTAGACATTCAGTACTTC
- | TRBJ1-2 | TRBV28 | many | 14 | CASSFVTGLGGYTF | TGTGCCAGCAGTTTTGTGACAGGTCTGGGGGGCTACACCTTC
- | TRBJ2-1 | TRBV25-1 | many | 15 | CASVGVTGSYNEQFF | TGTGCCAGCGTTGGTGTGACGGGGTCCTACAATGAGCAGTTCTTC
TRBD2 | TRBJ2-1 | TRBV3-1 | many | 15 | CASSSLGGRYNEQFF | TGTGCCAGCAGCAGCTTGGGGGGGAGGTACAATGAGCAGTTCTTC
TRBD2 | TRBJ2-2 | TRBV3-1 | many | 17 | CASSQQAGGPVTGELFF | TGTGCCAGCAGCCAACAAGCGGGGGGGCCAGTCACCGGGGAGCTGTTTTTT
- | TRBJ1-2 | TRBV4-1 | many | 12 | CASSQVRNGYTF | TGCGCCAGCAGCCAGGTCCGCAATGGCTACACCTTC
- | TRBJ2-5 | TRBV19 | many | 14 | CASSLSSVRETQYF | TGTGCCAGTAGCCTCTCTAGCGTCCGAGAGACCCAGTACTTC
- | TRBJ2-2 | TRBV6-2/TRBV6-3 | many | 13 | CASSYWGSGELFF | TGTGCCAGCAGTTACTGGGGGTCCGGGGAGCTGTTTTTT
- | TRBJ1-3 | TRBV7-8 | - | 16 | CASSPTGMISGNTIYF | TGTGCCAGCAGCCCCACTGGGATGATCTCTGGAAACACCATATATTTT
TRBD2 | TRBJ2-7 | TRBV7-2 | - | 15 | CASSYTSGGVYEQYF | TGTGCCAGCAGTTACACTAGCGGGGGGGTTTACGAGCAGTACTTC
- | TRBJ2-3 | TRBV12-3/TRBV12-4 | many | 16 | CASSLQAAHSIYTQYF | TGTGCCAGCAGTTTACAGGCCGCACACTCAATTTATACGCAGTATTTT
- | TRBJ2-2 | TRBV6-2/TRBV6-3 | many | 13 | CASSYGPTGELFF | TGTGCCAGCAGTTACGGGCCGACCGGGGAGCTGTTTTTT
- | TRBJ1-1 | TRBV5-1 | many | 14 | CASSLETANTEAFF | TGCGCCAGCAGCTTGGAGACAGCGAACACTGAAGCTTTCTTT
- | TRBJ2-6 | TRBV10-3 | many | 17 | CAISESMGSTGANVLTF | TGTGCCATCAGTGAGTCCATGGGTTCGACTGGGGCCAACGTCCTGACTTTC
TRBD1 | TRBJ1-1 | TRBV7-9 | - | 15 | CASIPGQGPLTEAFF | TGTGCCAGCATCCCGGGACAGGGACCTCTCACTGAAGCTTTCTTT
TRBD1 | TRBJ1-6 | TRBV5-6 | many | 16 | CASSRSDREYNSPLHF | TGTGCCAGCAGCCGGTCCGACAGGGAATATAATTCACCCCTCCACTTT
- | TRBJ2-7 | TRBV5-1 | many | 15 | CASSLATRERNEQYF | TGCGCCAGCAGCTTGGCCACACGGGAGAGGAACGAGCAGTACTTC